These T cell receptor beta chains were read from a single sample in a study of blood T cells in healthy people across ages. Via MiXCR, TCRdb re-called the 5' RACE reads, giving one row per CDR3 protein. The sample yields 1.4 million to 1.5 million distinct CDR3 sequences, approximately 42% seen once. The source material was blood. These receptors came from a woman between 18 and 29 years old in good health. The CDR3 runs from the conserved cysteine through the conserved F or W. The D gene is left open where the match is weak. Some rows mark clone size as missing; the rest say once, few, many or name a class of expanded clone.

v_call	d_call	j_call	clone_size	cdr3_nt	cdr3_aa
TRBV7-3	NA	TRBJ1-1	NA	TGTGCCAGCAGCACTTACAGGGACACTGAAGCTTTCTTT	CASSTYRDTEAFF
TRBV14	TRBD2	TRBJ2-1	NA	TGTGCCAGCGGACCGGGACTAGCGGGCCTGGGGTCCTACAATGAGCAGTTCTTC	CASGPGLAGLGSYNEQFF
TRBV6-2/TRBV6-3	TRBD2	TRBJ2-5	NA	TGTGCCAGCAGTTACGGCGGGGGGATTGGAGATGAGCAGTACTTC	CASSYGGGIGDEQYF
TRBV20-1	TRBD2	TRBJ2-7	few	TGCAGTGCCAAACTAGCGGGGTTGTCCTACGAGCAGTACTTC	CSAKLAGLSYEQYF
TRBV4-2	TRBD1	TRBJ2-7	NA	TGTGCCAGCAGCCAAGATACGGACAGGGCGTTAGGTGGGCAGTACTTC	CASSQDTDRALGGQYF
TRBV20-1	TRBD2	TRBJ2-1	once	TGCAGTGCTAGTGGGCTAGCGGGGCCGAGCTCCTACAATGAGCAGTTCTTC	CSASGLAGPSSYNEQFF
TRBV5-1	TRBD1	TRBJ1-5	few	TGTGCCAGCAGCACAGGGGACAGCAATCAGCCCCAGCATTTT	CASSTGDSNQPQHF
TRBV5-1	TRBD1	TRBJ2-5	few	TGCGCCAGCAGCCCCGGACAGGGTCGAGAGACCCAGTACTTC	CASSPGQGRETQYF
TRBV11-2	NA	TRBJ2-3	NA	TGTGCCAGCAGCTTCGGAGGGGCTACGCAGTATTTT	CASSFGGATQYF
TRBV12-3/TRBV12-4	NA	TRBJ2-7	few	TGTGCCAGCAGTTTGACATCTCCTGCCCACGAGCAGTACTTC	CASSLTSPAHEQYF